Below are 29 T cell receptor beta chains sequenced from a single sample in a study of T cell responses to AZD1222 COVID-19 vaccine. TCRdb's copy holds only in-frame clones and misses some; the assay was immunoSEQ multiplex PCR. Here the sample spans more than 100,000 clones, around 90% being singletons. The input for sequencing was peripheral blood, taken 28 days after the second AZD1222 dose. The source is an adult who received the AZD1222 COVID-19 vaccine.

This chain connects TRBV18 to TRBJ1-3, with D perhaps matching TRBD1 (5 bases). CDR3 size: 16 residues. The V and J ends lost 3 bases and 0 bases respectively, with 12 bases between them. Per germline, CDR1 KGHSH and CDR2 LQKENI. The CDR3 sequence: CASSPTGPSSGNTIYF. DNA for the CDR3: TGTGCCAGCTCACCTACAGGACCCAGCTCTGGAAACACCATATATTTT.

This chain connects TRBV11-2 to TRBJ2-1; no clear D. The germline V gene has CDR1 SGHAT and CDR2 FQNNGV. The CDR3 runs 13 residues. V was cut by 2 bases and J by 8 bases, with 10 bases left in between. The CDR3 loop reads CASSLNAEHEQFF. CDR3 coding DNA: TGTGCCAGCAGCTTAAACGCTGAGCATGAGCAGTTCTTC.

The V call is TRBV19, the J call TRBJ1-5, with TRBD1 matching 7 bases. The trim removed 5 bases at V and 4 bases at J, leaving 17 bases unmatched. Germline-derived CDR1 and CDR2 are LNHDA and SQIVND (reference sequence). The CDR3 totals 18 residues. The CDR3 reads CASSLPGGSGVRNQPQHF. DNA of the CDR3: TGTGCCAGTAGTCTTCCAGGGGGTTCCGGCGTTAGAAATCAGCCCCAGCATTTT.

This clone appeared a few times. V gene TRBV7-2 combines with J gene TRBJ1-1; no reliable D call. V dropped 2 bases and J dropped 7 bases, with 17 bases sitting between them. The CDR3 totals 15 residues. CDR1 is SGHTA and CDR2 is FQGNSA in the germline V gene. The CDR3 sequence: CASSLRADWKVEAFF. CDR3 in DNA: TGTGCCAGCAGCTTACGGGCAGACTGGAAGGTTGAAGCTTTCTTT.

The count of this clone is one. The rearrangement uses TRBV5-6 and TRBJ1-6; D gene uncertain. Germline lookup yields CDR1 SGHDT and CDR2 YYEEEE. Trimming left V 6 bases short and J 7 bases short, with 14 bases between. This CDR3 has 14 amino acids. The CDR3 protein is CASNHRGGNSPLHF. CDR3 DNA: TGTGCCAGCAACCACCGGGGTGGGAATTCACCCCTCCACTTT.

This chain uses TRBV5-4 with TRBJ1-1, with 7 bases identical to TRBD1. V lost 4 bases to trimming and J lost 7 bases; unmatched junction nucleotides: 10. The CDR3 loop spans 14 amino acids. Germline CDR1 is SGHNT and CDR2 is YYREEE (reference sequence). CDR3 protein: CASSPARDSGEAFF. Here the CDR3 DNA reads TGTGCCAGCAGCCCTGCCCGGGACAGCGGTGAAGCTTTCTTT.

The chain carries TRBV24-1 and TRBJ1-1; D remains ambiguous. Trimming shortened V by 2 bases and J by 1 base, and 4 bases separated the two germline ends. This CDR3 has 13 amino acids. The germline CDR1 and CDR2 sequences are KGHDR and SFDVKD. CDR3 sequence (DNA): TGTGCCACCAGTGATTCATGGAACACTGAAGCTTTCTTT. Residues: CATSDSWNTEAFF.

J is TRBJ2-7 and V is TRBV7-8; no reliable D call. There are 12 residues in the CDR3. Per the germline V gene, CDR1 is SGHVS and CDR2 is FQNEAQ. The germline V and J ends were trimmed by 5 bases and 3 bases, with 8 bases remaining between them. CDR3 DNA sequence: TGTGCCAGCAGCCCGGGCGGCTACGAGCAGTACTTC. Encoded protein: CASSPGGYEQYF.

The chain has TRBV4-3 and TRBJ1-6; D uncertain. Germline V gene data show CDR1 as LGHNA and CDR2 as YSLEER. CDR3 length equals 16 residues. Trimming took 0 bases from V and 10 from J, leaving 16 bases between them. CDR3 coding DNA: TGCGCCAGCAGCCAAGATACAATATGGGAGGGATCACCCCTCCACTTT. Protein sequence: CASSQDTIWEGSPLHF.

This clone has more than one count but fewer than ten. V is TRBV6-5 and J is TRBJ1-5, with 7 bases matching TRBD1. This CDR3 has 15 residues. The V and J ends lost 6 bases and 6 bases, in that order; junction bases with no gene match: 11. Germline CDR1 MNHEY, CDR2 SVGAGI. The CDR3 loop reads CASRATGVRGQPQHF. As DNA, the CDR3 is TGTGCCAGCAGGGCAACAGGGGTCCGGGGTCAGCCCCAGCATTTT.

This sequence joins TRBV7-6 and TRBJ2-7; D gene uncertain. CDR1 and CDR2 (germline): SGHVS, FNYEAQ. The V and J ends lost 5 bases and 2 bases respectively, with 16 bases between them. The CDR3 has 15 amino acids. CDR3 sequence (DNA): TGTGCCAGCAGCCGTACCCACCAGGTGGCCTACGAGCAGTACTTC. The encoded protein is CASSRTHQVAYEQYF.

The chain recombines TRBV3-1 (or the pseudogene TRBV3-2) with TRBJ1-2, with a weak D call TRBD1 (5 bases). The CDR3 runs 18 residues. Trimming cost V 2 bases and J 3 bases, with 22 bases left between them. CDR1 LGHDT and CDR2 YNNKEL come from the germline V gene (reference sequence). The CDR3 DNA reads TGTGCCAGCAGCCAACCTCCCGGTCAAGGGGTAGGGGACTATGGCTACACCTTC. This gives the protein CASSQPPGQGVGDYGYTF.

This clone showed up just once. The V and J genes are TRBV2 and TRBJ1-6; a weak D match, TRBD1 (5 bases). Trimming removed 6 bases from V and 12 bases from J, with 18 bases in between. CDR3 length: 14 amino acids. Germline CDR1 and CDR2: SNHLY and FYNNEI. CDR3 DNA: TGTGCCAGCAGCAGAACAGGTGCATGGGGACCCCTCCACTTT. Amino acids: CASSRTGAWGPLHF.

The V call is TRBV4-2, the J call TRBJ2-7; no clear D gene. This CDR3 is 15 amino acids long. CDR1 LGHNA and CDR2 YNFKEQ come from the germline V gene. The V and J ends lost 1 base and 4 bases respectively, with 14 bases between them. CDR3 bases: TGTGCCAGCAGCCAAGGGCAGCTGAGAGTATACGAGCAGTACTTC. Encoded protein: CASSQGQLRVYEQYF.

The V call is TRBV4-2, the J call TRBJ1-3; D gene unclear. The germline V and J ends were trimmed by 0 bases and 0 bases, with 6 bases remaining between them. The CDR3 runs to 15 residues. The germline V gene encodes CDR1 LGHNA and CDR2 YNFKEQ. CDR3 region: CASSQDRFSGNTIYF. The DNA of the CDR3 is TGTGCCAGCAGCCAAGATAGGTTCTCTGGAAACACCATATATTTT.

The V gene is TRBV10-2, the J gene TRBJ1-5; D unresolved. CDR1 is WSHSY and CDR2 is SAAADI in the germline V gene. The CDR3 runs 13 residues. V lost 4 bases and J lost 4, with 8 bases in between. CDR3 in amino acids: CASSVAGNQPQHF. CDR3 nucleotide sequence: TGCGCCAGCAGTGTGGCTGGGAATCAGCCCCAGCATTTT.

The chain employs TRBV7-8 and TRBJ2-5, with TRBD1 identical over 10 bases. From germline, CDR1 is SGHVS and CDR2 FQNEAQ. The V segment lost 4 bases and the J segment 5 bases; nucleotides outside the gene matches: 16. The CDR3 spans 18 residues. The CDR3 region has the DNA TGTGCCAGCAGCTCCCTTCGGGGGACAGGGGCCCCCGTGGAGACCCAGTACTTC. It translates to CASSSLRGTGAPVETQYF.

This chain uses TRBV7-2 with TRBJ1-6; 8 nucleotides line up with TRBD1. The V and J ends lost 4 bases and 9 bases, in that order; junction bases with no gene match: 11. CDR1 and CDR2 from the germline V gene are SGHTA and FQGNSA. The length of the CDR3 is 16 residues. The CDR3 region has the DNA TGTGCCAGCAGCTCGGGACAGGCTGTAATGGGTTCACCCCTCCACTTT. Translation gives CASSSGQAVMGSPLHF.

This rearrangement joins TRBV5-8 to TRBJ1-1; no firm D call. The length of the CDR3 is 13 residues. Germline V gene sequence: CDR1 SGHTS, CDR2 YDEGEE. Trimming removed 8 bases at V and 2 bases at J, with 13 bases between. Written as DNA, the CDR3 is TGTGCCAGTCTTCGGGGAACAAACACTGAAGCTTTCTTT. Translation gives CASLRGTNTEAFF.

The CDR3 sequence: CASSQATYGYTF. CDR3 sequence (DNA): TGTGCCAGCAGCCAAGCGACCTATGGCTACACCTTC. The V and J genes are TRBV4-2 and TRBJ1-2; unclear D gene. V lost 1 base to trimming and J lost 4 bases, with 4 bases between them. Germline V gene sequence: CDR1 LGHNA, CDR2 YNFKEQ. This CDR3 has 12 residues.

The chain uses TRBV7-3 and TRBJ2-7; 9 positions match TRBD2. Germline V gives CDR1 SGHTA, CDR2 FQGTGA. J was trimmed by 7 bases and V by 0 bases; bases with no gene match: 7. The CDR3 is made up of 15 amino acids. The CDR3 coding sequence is TGTGCCAGCAGCTTAACTGCGGGGGGGCCTTGGGAGCAGTACTTC. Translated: CASSLTAGGPWEQYF.

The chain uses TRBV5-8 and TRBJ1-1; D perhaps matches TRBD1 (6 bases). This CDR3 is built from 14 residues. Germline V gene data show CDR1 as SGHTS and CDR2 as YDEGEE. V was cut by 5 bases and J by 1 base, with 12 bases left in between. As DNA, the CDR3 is TGTGCCAGCAGACGTCGCAGGGGGAACACTGAAGCTTTCTTT. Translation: CASRRRRGNTEAFF.

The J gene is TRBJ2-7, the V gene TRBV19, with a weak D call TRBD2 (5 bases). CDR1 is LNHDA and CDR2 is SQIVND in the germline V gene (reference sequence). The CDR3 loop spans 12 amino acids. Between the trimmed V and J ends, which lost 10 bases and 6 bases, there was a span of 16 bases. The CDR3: CATRYEGSEQYF. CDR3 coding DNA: TGTGCCACTAGGTACGAGGGTTCCGAGCAGTACTTC.

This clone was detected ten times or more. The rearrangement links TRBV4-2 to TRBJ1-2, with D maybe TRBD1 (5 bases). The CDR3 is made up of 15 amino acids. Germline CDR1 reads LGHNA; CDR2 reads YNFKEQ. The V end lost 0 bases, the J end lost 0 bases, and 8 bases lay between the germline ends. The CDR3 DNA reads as TGTGCCAGCAGCCAAGATATACAGGCTAACTATGGCTACACCTTC. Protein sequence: CASSQDIQANYGYTF.

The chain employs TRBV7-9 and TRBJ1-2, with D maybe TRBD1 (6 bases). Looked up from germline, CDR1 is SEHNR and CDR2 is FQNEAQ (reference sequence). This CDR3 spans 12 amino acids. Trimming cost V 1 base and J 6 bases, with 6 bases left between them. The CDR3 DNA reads TGTGCCAGCAGCTTAGGGACAGATGGCTACACCTTC. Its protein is CASSLGTDGYTF.

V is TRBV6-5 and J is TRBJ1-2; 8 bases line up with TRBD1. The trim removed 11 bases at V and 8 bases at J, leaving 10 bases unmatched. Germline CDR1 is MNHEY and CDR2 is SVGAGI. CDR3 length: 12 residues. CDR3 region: CASSDRVGGYTF. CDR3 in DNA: TGTGCCTCCTCGGACAGGGTCGGGGGCTACACCTTC.

Here the CDR3 reads CASSLGAPGSSKETQYF. The CDR3 bases are TGTGCCAGCAGCTTAGGAGCTCCGGGCTCCAGTAAAGAGACCCAGTACTTC. V and J are TRBV7-2 and TRBJ2-5; D unclear. The V and J ends lost 1 base and 3 bases respectively, with 18 bases between them. In germline, CDR1 is SGHTA, CDR2 FQGNSA. The CDR3 contains 17 residues.

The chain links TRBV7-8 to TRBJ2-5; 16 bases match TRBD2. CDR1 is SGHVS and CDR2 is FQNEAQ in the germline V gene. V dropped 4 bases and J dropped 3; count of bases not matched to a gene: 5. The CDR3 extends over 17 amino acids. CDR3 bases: TGTGCCAGCAGCTACTCCGGGACTAGCGGGGGGGAAGAGACCCAGTACTTC. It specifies CASSYSGTSGGEETQYF. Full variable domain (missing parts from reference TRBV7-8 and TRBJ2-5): GAGVSQSPRYKVAKRGQDVALRCDPISGHVSLFWYQQALGQGPEFLTYFQNEAQLDKSGLPSDRFFAERPEGSVSTLKIQRTQQEDSAVYLCASSYSGTSGGEETQYFGPGTRLLVL.

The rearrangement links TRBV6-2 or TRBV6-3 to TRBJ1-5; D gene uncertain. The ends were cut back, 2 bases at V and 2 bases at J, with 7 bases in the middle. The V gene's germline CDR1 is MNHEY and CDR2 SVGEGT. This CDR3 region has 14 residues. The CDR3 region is CASSYTRGNQPQHF. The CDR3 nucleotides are TGTGCCAGCAGTTACACCCGCGGCAATCAGCCCCAGCATTTT.